The source of this TCR beta chain is a study of OX40 agonist ivuxolimab in advanced cancers. Looking at the study overall: Three patients responded partially, comprising one with hepatocellular carcinoma and two with cutaneous melanoma.

It was autoimmune disease history or systemic immunosuppression that excluded patients. Overall study results and limits: Expanded clones were, on average, more numerous among CD8+ T cells than CD4+. Within 6 weeks, CD4+ and CD8+ blood T cells expanded clonally at 0.1 to 3.0 mg/kg.

Method: immunoSEQ multiplex PCR; TCRdb's copy keeps in-frame clones and lacks some. The sample records fewer than 15,000 clones, about 69% being singletons. With respect to this clone: The antigen is unknown.

This specimen consisted of CD4+ or CD8+ T cells sorted from blood, obtained in a trial of the OX40 agonist ivuxolimab. The clonotype was recovered from an adult with an advanced solid tumor such as melanoma, head and neck, liver or kidney cancer.

In DNA, the CDR3 is TGTGCCAGCAGCCAAGTAGGAGCGGGGAACTACAATGAGCAGTTCTTC. Residues: CASSQVGAGNYNEQFF. The chain links TRBV4-2 to TRBJ2-1; 7 positions agree with TRBD2. With 1 base clipped from V and 3 bases from J, the junction kept 6 bases outside the gene matches. Germline V gives CDR1 LGHNA, CDR2 YNFKEQ. This CDR3 spans 16 amino acids.